The sequence of this TCR beta chain was determined in a study of cytomegalovirus exposure and HLA in healthy donors. Study-level points and caveats: Highly shared variants forming one cluster were likely a sequencing artifact. A later analysis, which compared TCR beta chains of equal frequency, found the HLA-associated ones more clonally expanded. Later, TCR association rates were found to vary by HLA locus, highest for DRB1 and lowest for HLA-C.

Germline V CDR1 and CDR2: MDHEN, SYDVKM. V shed 8 bases and J shed 0 bases, with 13 bases lying between them. This CDR3 contains 14 residues. PCR amplification relied on 60 Vbeta primers (plus 13 Jbeta primers). Method: immunoSEQ multiplex PCR; TCRdb's copy keeps in-frame clones and lacks some. This sample's table reports 200,000 or so clones. Healthy bone marrow donors formed the donor group. Regarding this clone: Its specificity is not known.

The sequenced sample was PBMCs. The chain combines TRBV28 with TRBJ1-1, with no clear D. This receptor was taken from a boy aged 10-17 years in good health and CMV-seronegative. The CDR3 is CASLSLNMNTEAFF. CDR3 coding DNA: TGTGCCAGCCTGAGTTTGAATATGAACACTGAAGCTTTCTTT.